This is a list of T cell receptor beta chains from one sample in a study of cytomegalovirus exposure and HLA in healthy donors. Method: immunoSEQ multiplex PCR; TCRdb's copy keeps in-frame clones and lacks some. The repertoire holds about 190,000 clones, approximately 81% seen once, with 3.5% to 4% in the top ten. Material for sequencing was PBMCs. These receptors all stem from a man aged 50 to 60 in good health and CMV-seronegative. The CDR3 runs from the conserved cysteine through the conserved F or W. D genes are given only for firm matches. Rows give clone size only sometimes, using once, few, many, or a class for an expanded clone.

J	V	size	D	DNA	CDR3
TRBJ1-5	TRBV9	NA	NA	TGTGCCAGCAGCGTGGGGGGGGGTCAGCCCCAGCATTTT	CASSVGGGQPQHF
TRBJ2-7	TRBV5-6	NA	NA	TGTGCCAGCAGCTCCAACTCCAGGGTGTTCGAGCAGTACTTC	CASSSNSRVFEQYF
TRBJ2-1	TRBV29-1	NA	TRBD2	TGCAGCGTTTCAAGCGGGAGCTCCTACAATGAGCAGTTCTTC	CSVSSGSSYNEQFF
TRBJ1-1	TRBV7-2	NA	TRBD1	TGTGCCAGCAGCCCCTATCCCGGGACAGGGGGCACTGAAGCTTTCTTT	CASSPYPGTGGTEAFF
TRBJ1-1	TRBV19	once	TRBD1	TGTGCCAGTAGTATACAAGGACAGGGCCGGGCGGAAGCTTTCTTT	CASSIQGQGRAEAFF
TRBJ1-4	TRBV6-5	NA	NA	TGTGCCACCTCTCCACTTGCAACTAATGAAAAACTGTTTTTT	CATSPLATNEKLFF
TRBJ1-5	TRBV9	NA	TRBD1	TGTGCCAGCAGCTTAGGGACAGGCCAGCCCCAGCATTTT	CASSLGTGQPQHF
TRBJ2-7	TRBV6-1	few	TRBD2	TGTGCCAGCAGTTGGGGCGGGGGTACAGCCTACGAGCAGTACTTC	CASSWGGGTAYEQYF
TRBJ1-4	TRBV4-1	NA	NA	TGCGCCAGCAGCCAAAGCGGGACTAATGAAAAACTGTTTTTT	CASSQSGTNEKLFF
TRBJ2-1	TRBV11-2	NA	TRBD1	TGTGCCAGCAGCTTCGGGGACAGGAACAATGAGCAGTTCTTC	CASSFGDRNNEQFF